This T cell receptor beta chain was recovered during a study of blood T cell repertoires in COVID-19. Germline lookup yields CDR1 PRHDT and CDR2 FYEKMQ (reference sequence). Losses at the gene ends were 5 bases for V and 2 bases for J; bases not matched to a gene: 5. This CDR3 has 15 amino acids. Method: immunoSEQ multiplex PCR; TCRdb's copy keeps in-frame clones and lacks some. This sample has roughly 350,000 clones, with 88% found just once. The chain joins TRBV13 to TRBJ2-7; 11 bases match TRBD2. Sequences were obtained from peripheral blood. The TCR was taken from a woman in her seventies with COVID-19, enrolled during active disease. The CDR3 region is CASSQGLAATYEQYF. CDR3 bases: TGTGCCAGCAGCCAGGGACTAGCGGCTACCTACGAGCAGTACTTC.